The TCR beta chain described here comes from a study of blood T cell repertoires in COVID-19 (dated by TCRdb to between 2020 and 2021). At the level of the whole study: Samples from collaborators originated in the United States, Italy and Spain and spanned both the acute and convalescent phases of COVID-19. The dataset comprised deeply sampled blood TCRbeta repertoires from subjects exposed to, actively infected with, or recovered from COVID-19. The material from the prospective study consisted of cDNA or gDNA derived from T cells, B-cell-depleted T cells, or PBMCs. The repertoires were made available in a free public database intended to serve as a resource for research on the immune response to SARS-CoV-2. Samples were obtained from the ongoing ImmuneRACE study (first 160 participants) and from 1,254 subjects provided by 6 global collaborators. HLA class I and class II types, where available, came from metadata supplied by the sample provider rather than from assay-based typing. Sample metadata almost always included a de-identified subject ID, COVID-19 status, age in years and sex. What the study reported, not specific to this receptor: The amount of clinical and demographic metadata varied by source and participant and was provided uncurated.

V is cut by 1 base and J by 9 bases, and the space between the germline ends is 15 bases. From the cysteine up to the phenylalanine, the CDR3 has a length of 15 residues. The kept DNA is CDR3 alone, 45 bases in frame from the first base. From the germline V gene, CDR1 is KGHDR and CDR2 is SFDVKD. The immunoSEQ Assay, a bias-controlled multiplex PCR, was used to amplify TCRbeta CDR3 regions from genomic DNA. In the original analysis: The number of nucleated cells in each sample was estimated from the amplification of reference gene primers within the assay. To quantify the absolute abundance of each unique TCRbeta CDR3 rearrangement, sequence reads were collapsed and filtered. Productive Simpson clonality was computed per sample as the square root of Simpson's diversity index over productive rearrangements. TCRdb took this table from immuneACCESS and kept in-frame rearrangements with V and J called. Such tables lack part of the clones; where checked against another copy, unresolved V genes explain under half of the gap, and the rest is unexplained. Clonal size and the V and J genes are those of that table, whereas D and trimming came from the DNA. Here the sample has approximately 280,000 clones; 85% to 90% occur a single time. The leading ten clones occupy roughly 1.9% of the sample.

In regard to this clone: Its cognate antigen has yet to be identified. Base qualities were left out, and no much larger clone turns up one base away.

Enrolling through a virtual design, the prospective study's participants ranged in age from roughly 18 to 95 years and lived across roughly 24 United States geographic areas. Cohort assignment in the prospective study relied on participant-reported clinical history from a screening survey and a study questionnaire. ImmuneRACE Cohort 3 recovered participants were defined by two consecutive negative NP/OP PCR tests, healthcare professional clearance, or symptom resolution. In the prospective study, whole blood, serum and a nasopharyngeal or oropharyngeal swab were collected from each participant by mobile phlebotomists. Additional blood draws and questionnaires over an approximately two-month period could optionally be provided by prospective study participants. Before DNA extraction, blood samples from the prospective study were shipped at room temperature or frozen.

This clonotype originated in a woman aged 60-75 years who had recovered from COVID-19. The sample comprised PBMCs or T cells enriched from blood (not recorded which). The chain couples TRBV24-1 to TRBJ2-1; the D gene is unclear. The sequence in DNA is TGTGCCACCAGTGATTTCCCTACTCGCAGCGCTGAGCAGTTCTTC. It translates as CATSDFPTRSAEQFF.